A selection of T cell receptor beta chains follows, all from one sample in a study of blood T cell repertoires in COVID-19. TCRdb's table, derived via immunoSEQ multiplex PCR, lists solely in-frame clones and lacks some. This table holds 180,000 or so clones, approximately 86% found once. The sample comprised peripheral blood. The receptor set was obtained from a man aged 55-75 years with acute or convalescent COVID-19. Both conserved end residues are part of each CDR3. The order of the fields is J gene, D gene, clone size, V gene, CDR3 protein, CDR3 DNA. The D gene is left open where the match is weak. For some rows the clone size is stated as once, few or many, or as a class when expanded; others skip it.

TRBJ1-1,.,once,TRBV2,CASSEVTGTTEAFF,TGTGCCAGCAGTGAAGTAACAGGGACAACTGAAGCTTTCTTT
TRBJ2-3,.,.,TRBV5-1,CASSLSIGARSDTQYF,TGCGCCAGCAGCTTGAGTATCGGAGCCCGCTCCGATACGCAGTATTTT
TRBJ1-2,.,.,TRBV2,CASSERQYGYTF,TGTGCCAGCAGTGAGCGACAGTATGGCTACACCTTC
TRBJ2-1,TRBD2,.,TRBV7-2,CASRLTGTSYNEQFF,TGTGCCAGCAGATTGACCGGGACTAGTTACAATGAGCAGTTCTTC
TRBJ2-1,.,once,TRBV5-1,CASSLGESSYNEQFF,TGCGCCAGCAGCTTGGGAGAGAGCTCCTACAATGAGCAGTTCTTC
TRBJ2-1,TRBD2,.,TRBV4-2,CASSQRLAGDEQFF,TGTGCCAGCAGCCAAAGACTAGCGGGCGATGAGCAGTTCTTC
TRBJ1-2,TRBD1,once,TRBV29-1,CSVKSGTGESYGYTF,TGCAGCGTCAAATCCGGGACAGGGGAGAGCTATGGCTACACCTTC
TRBJ2-7,TRBD2,once,TRBV6-6,CASTKGTSFYEQYF,TGTGCCAGCACCAAGGGGACTAGTTTCTACGAGCAGTACTTC
TRBJ1-2,TRBD1,once,TRBV7-9,CASSLGTGGYGYTF,TGTGCCAGCAGCTTAGGGACAGGGGGCTATGGCTACACCTTC
TRBJ1-1,TRBD1,.,TRBV7-8,CASSLTLVPGQGADTEAFF,TGTGCCAGCAGCTTAACCCTCGTCCCGGGACAGGGGGCAGACACTGAAGCTTTCTTT
TRBJ1-4,TRBD1,.,TRBV5-1,CASSGTGFVEEKLFF,TGCGCCAGCAGCGGGACAGGGTTCGTAGAGGAAAAACTGTTTTTT
TRBJ1-6,.,.,TRBV5-1,CASSLEGLGRATLNSPLHF,TGCGCCAGCAGCTTGGAGGGTCTGGGCAGGGCAACTCTAAATTCACCCCTCCACTTT
TRBJ2-7,.,.,TRBV24-1,CATSDPGGEQYF,TGTGCCACCAGTGATCCTGGGGGGGAGCAGTACTTC
TRBJ2-7,TRBD1,.,TRBV2,CASSEVRGPGEQYF,TGTGCCAGCAGTGAAGTCAGGGGGCCGGGGGAGCAGTACTTC
TRBJ1-5,.,.,TRBV19,CASSWALNQPQHF,TGTGCCAGTAGTTGGGCCCTTAATCAGCCCCAGCATTTT
TRBJ1-3,TRBD1,.,TRBV25-1,CASSAGQGAGNTIYF,TGTGCCAGCAGTGCCGGACAGGGCGCCGGAAACACCATATATTTT
TRBJ1-3,.,.,TRBV18,CASSPVASGQGTIYF,TGTGCCAGCTCACCAGTAGCCAGTGGCCAAGGCACCATATATTTT
TRBJ1-1,.,.,TRBV5-1,CASSLLAGRGAFF,TGCGCCAGCAGCTTGCTGGCCGGTCGGGGAGCTTTCTTT
TRBJ2-7,.,few,TRBV2,CASSSRYYEQYF,TGTGCCAGCAGTTCCAGATACTACGAGCAGTACTTC
TRBJ2-1,.,.,TRBV7-9,CASSPDNYNEQFF,TGTGCCAGCAGCCCGGACAACTACAATGAGCAGTTCTTC
TRBJ2-1,.,.,TRBV9,CASSPRTGGAGGPSNEQFF,TGTGCCAGCAGCCCCCGGACAGGGGGTGCGGGAGGGCCCTCGAATGAGCAGTTCTTC
TRBJ1-6,.,.,TRBV9,CASSVRQYNSPLHF,TGTGCCAGCAGCGTTAGACAGTATAATTCACCCCTCCACTTT
TRBJ2-2,.,.,TRBV28,CASSLTGWELFF,TGTGCCAGCAGCCTAACGGGGTGGGAGCTGTTTTTT
TRBJ1-6,.,.,TRBV19,CASSIEMAGNSPLHF,TGTGCCAGTAGTATAGAGATGGCAGGCAATTCACCCCTCCACTTT
TRBJ1-1,.,.,TRBV4-1,CASSQGIRQSNTEAFF,TGCGCCAGCAGCCAAGGAATAAGACAGTCGAACACTGAAGCTTTCTTT
TRBJ2-5,.,.,TRBV19,CASSMIGGEETQYF,TGTGCCAGTAGTATGATAGGGGGAGAAGAGACCCAGTACTTC
TRBJ2-2,TRBD2,.,TRBV30,CAWIHGLAGTNTGELFF,TGTGCCTGGATCCACGGACTAGCGGGGACCAACACCGGGGAGCTGTTTTTT
TRBJ2-1,.,.,TRBV25-1,CASREYNEQFF,TGTGCCAGCAGGGAGTACAATGAGCAGTTCTTC
TRBJ2-1,TRBD2,.,TRBV4-1,CASSQDRASGARDEQFF,TGCGCCAGCAGCCAAGATCGGGCTAGCGGGGCCCGCGATGAGCAGTTCTTC
TRBJ2-2,.,.,TRBV14,CASSQTRLVGGELFF,TGTGCCAGCAGCCAGACCCGACTAGTTGGCGGGGAGCTGTTTTTT
TRBJ2-5,TRBD2,.,TRBV27,CASSFTSGRTETQYF,TGTGCCAGCAGTTTTACTAGCGGGAGGACAGAGACCCAGTACTTC
TRBJ2-1,TRBD2,.,TRBV7-8,CASSPRGGEGYNEQFF,TGTGCCAGCAGCCCCCGGGGGGGGGAGGGGTACAATGAGCAGTTCTTC
TRBJ1-1,.,.,TRBV28,CASSPRGNTEAFF,TGTGCCAGCAGTCCCAGGGGGAACACTGAAGCTTTCTTT
TRBJ2-1,.,.,TRBV7-2,CASSRRTNDYNEQFF,TGTGCCAGCAGCCGGAGGACTAACGACTACAATGAGCAGTTCTTC
TRBJ1-2,.,.,TRBV3-1/TRBV3-2,CASSQDHSNYGYTF,TGTGCCAGCAGCCAAGATCACAGTAACTATGGCTACACCTTC
TRBJ1-2,.,.,TRBV7-3,CASSPTGGAAKGYTF,TGTGCCAGCAGCCCTACTGGGGGGGCCGCAAAAGGCTACACCTTC
TRBJ2-7,.,.,TRBV30,CAWSAFYEQYF,TGTGCCTGGAGTGCCTTCTACGAGCAGTACTTC
TRBJ2-7,TRBD1,.,TRBV25-1,CASHRQGYSYEQYF,TGTGCCAGCCACCGACAGGGATACTCCTACGAGCAGTACTTC